This TCR beta chain emerged from a study of cytomegalovirus exposure and HLA in healthy donors. The primer mix had 60 Vbeta and 13 Jbeta primers. The repertoire was sequenced with immunoSEQ multiplex PCR; TCRdb's copy has only in-frame clones and lacks some. The data contain fewer than 200,000 clones, roughly four fifths of them singletons. Looked up from germline, CDR1 is SNHLY and CDR2 is FYNNEI. The CDR3 covers 13 residues. With 6 bases clipped from V and 5 bases from J, the junction kept 3 bases outside the gene matches. Study-wide findings and caveats: Analysis was carried out at a later point, and it linked a missense DCLRE1C variant to TCR beta V- and J-gene trimming. In vitro, three CMV-associated chains proved specific for CMV antigens.

In the case of this clone: No antigen is known for it.

Sample: PBMCs. V usage is TRBV2 and J usage is TRBJ2-1, with TRBD1 matching 8 bases. This clonotype was obtained from a woman aged 45-65 years in good health and CMV-seropositive. The CDR3 protein is CASRVDRDNEQFF. The CDR3 region has the DNA TGTGCCAGCAGAGTGGACAGGGACAATGAGCAGTTCTTC.